These T cell receptor beta chains were read from a single sample in a study of cytomegalovirus exposure and HLA in healthy donors. Repertoires were generated with immunoSEQ multiplex PCR, while TCRdb's copy carries only in-frame clones and drops some. This table holds approximately 200,000 clones, about 77% found once. The sequencing sample was made of PBMCs. These receptors all come from a woman aged 25 to 39 in good health and CMV-seropositive. Both conserved end residues are part of each CDR3. D genes are given only for firm matches. The size field is filled for only some rows; it gives once, few, many or a size class.

-	-	TRBV5-1	TRBJ1-3	CASSRDSSGNTIYF	TGCGCCAGCAGTCGGGATTCCTCTGGAAACACCATATATTTT
-	-	TRBV21-1	TRBJ2-7	CASNSGGDQYF	TGTGCCAGCAATAGCGGGGGGGACCAGTACTTC
TRBD1	-	TRBV5-1	TRBJ1-1	CASSAGTGGTEAFF	TGCGCCAGCAGCGCAGGGACAGGGGGCACCGAAGCTTTCTTT
TRBD1	-	TRBV6-1	TRBJ1-5	CASRDRGDQPQHF	TGTGCCAGCAGGGACAGGGGGGATCAGCCCCAGCATTTT
TRBD2	-	TRBV10-3	TRBJ2-7	CATKTGTSGNEQYF	TGTGCCACCAAGACCGGGACTAGCGGCAACGAGCAGTACTTC
TRBD2	-	TRBV9	TRBJ2-5	CASSSRVAGSPGETQYF	TGTGCCAGCAGCTCTCGGGTAGCGGGATCTCCGGGGGAGACCCAGTACTTC
-	-	TRBV2	TRBJ1-2	CASRNNDFNYGYTF	TGTGCCAGCAGAAACAATGATTTTAACTATGGCTACACCTTC
TRBD1	-	TRBV27	TRBJ1-5	CASSLSFRGSFNQPQHF	TGTGCCAGCAGTTTATCGTTCAGGGGGTCATTTAATCAGCCCCAGCATTTT
-	-	TRBV4-3	TRBJ1-2	CASSQGLGSSNYGYTF	TGCGCCAGCAGCCAAGGTCTTGGCAGTTCTAACTATGGCTACACCTTC
-	few	TRBV27	TRBJ2-5	CASSLKSSSEETQYF	TGTGCCAGCAGTTTAAAATCGAGCAGCGAAGAGACCCAGTACTTC
TRBD2	-	TRBV28	TRBJ2-7	CASSSGEGGYEQYF	TGTGCCAGCAGCTCCGGGGAGGGCGGCTACGAGCAGTACTTC
TRBD1	-	TRBV25-1	TRBJ1-4	CASSVGQGGPTEKLFF	TGTGCCAGCAGTGTCGGACAGGGTGGCCCAACTGAAAAACTGTTTTTT
-	few	TRBV5-4	TRBJ1-2	CASSLGAGDLYGYTF	TGTGCCAGCAGCTTGGGGGCAGGGGACCTGTATGGCTACACCTTC
-	-	TRBV7-2	TRBJ2-1	CASSPLPEQGKRRYNEQFF	TGTGCCAGCAGCCCGCTCCCCGAACAGGGAAAGAGGAGGTACAATGAGCAGTTCTTC
TRBD1	-	TRBV11-2	TRBJ2-1	CASKGTGADSSYNEQFF	TGTGCCAGCAAGGGGACAGGCGCCGACAGCTCCTACAATGAGCAGTTCTTC
-	-	TRBV6-6	TRBJ1-2	CASSYSGQLGGLGYTF	TGTGCCAGCAGTTATAGTGGCCAATTAGGAGGGCTCGGCTACACCTTC
TRBD1	-	TRBV27	TRBJ2-3	CASSPRDRGPSTDTQYF	TGTGCCAGCAGTCCCCGGGACAGGGGGCCGAGCACAGATACGCAGTATTTT
-	-	TRBV19	TRBJ2-5	CASSPMEGVETQYF	TGTGCCAGTAGTCCCATGGAAGGGGTGGAGACCCAGTACTTC
-	-	TRBV5-1	TRBJ1-1	CASSSAGLRVGGTEAFF	TGCGCCAGCAGCTCGGCGGGTCTAAGGGTAGGAGGAACTGAAGCTTTCTTT
-	-	TRBV5-1	TRBJ1-5	CASRAQGSNQPQHF	TGCGCCAGCAGGGCCCAGGGTAGCAATCAGCCCCAGCATTTT
-	few	TRBV13	TRBJ2-1	CASSSRSYSPNEQFF	TGTGCCAGCAGCTCGCGATCCTACTCCCCCAATGAGCAGTTCTTC